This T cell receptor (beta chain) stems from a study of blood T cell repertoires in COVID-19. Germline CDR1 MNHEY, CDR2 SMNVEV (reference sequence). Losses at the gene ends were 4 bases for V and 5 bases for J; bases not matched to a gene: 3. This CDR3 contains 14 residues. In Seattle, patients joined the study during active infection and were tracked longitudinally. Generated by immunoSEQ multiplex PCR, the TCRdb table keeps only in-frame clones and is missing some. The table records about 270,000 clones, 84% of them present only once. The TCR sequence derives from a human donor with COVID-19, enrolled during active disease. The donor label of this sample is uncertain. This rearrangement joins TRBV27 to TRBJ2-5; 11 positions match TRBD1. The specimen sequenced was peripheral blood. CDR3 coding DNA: TGTGCCAGCAGTTCGGACAGGGGGCTGGAGACCCAGTACTTC. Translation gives CASSSDRGLETQYF.